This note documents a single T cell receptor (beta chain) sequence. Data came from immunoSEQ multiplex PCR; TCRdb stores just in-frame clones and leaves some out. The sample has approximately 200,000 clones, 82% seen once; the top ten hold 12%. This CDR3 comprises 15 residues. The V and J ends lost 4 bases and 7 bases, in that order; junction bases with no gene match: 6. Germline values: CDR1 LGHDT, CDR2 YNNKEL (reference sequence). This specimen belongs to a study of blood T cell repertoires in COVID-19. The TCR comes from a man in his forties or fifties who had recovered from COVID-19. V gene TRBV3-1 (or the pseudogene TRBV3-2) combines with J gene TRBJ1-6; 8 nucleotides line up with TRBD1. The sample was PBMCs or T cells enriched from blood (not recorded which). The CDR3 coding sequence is TGTGCCAGCAGCCCTCCAGGGGGCACCAATTCACCCCTCCACTTT. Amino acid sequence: CASSPPGGTNSPLHF.